The rows below give T cell receptor beta chains drawn from one sample of a study of blood T cell repertoires in COVID-19. Repertoires were generated with immunoSEQ multiplex PCR, while TCRdb's copy carries only in-frame clones and drops some. This table has fewer than 200,000 clones, about 85% appearing once. The specimen sequenced was peripheral blood. These receptor sequences come from a woman aged 80 or over with COVID-19, enrolled during active disease. Each CDR3 is given with its conserved first and last residue. Fields, in order: CDR3 protein, CDR3 DNA, clone size, V gene, D gene, J gene. D genes are given only for firm matches. Size values are once, few and many counts, or a class for expanded clones, and some rows have none.

CDR3aa: CASTRQGLNTEAFF; CDR3nt: TGTGCCAGTACCAGACAGGGGCTGAACACTGAAGCTTTCTTT; abundance: few; v_gene: TRBV19; d_gene: TRBD1; j_gene: TRBJ1-1
CDR3aa: CAGGSTIYF; CDR3nt: TGTGCCGGCGGTAGCACCATATATTTT; abundance: once; v_gene: TRBV25-1; d_gene: -; j_gene: TRBJ1-3
CDR3aa: CASSQGGQGHQPQHF; CDR3nt: TGTGCCAGCAGCCAAGGGGGACAGGGGCATCAGCCCCAGCATTTT; abundance: -; v_gene: TRBV3-1/TRBV3-2; d_gene: TRBD1; j_gene: TRBJ1-5
CDR3aa: CASSQDTGRQGNEKLFF; CDR3nt: TGCGCCAGCAGCCAAGATACCGGGAGACAGGGGAATGAAAAACTGTTTTTT; abundance: -; v_gene: TRBV4-1; d_gene: TRBD1; j_gene: TRBJ1-4
CDR3aa: CASSYRQGDEQFF; CDR3nt: TGTGCCAGCAGCTACCGACAGGGCGATGAGCAGTTCTTC; abundance: -; v_gene: TRBV7-3; d_gene: TRBD1; j_gene: TRBJ2-1
CDR3aa: CSVPGTSGRGTGELFF; CDR3nt: TGCAGCGTTCCCGGGACTAGCGGGAGGGGGACCGGGGAGCTGTTTTTT; abundance: -; v_gene: TRBV29-1; d_gene: TRBD2; j_gene: TRBJ2-2
CDR3aa: CASSDPAGGYEQYF; CDR3nt: TGCGCCAGCAGTGACCCAGCGGGAGGCTACGAGCAGTACTTC; abundance: -; v_gene: TRBV10-1; d_gene: TRBD2; j_gene: TRBJ2-7
CDR3aa: CASSSRGSGSYEQYF; CDR3nt: TGTGCCAGCAGCTCGAGAGGGAGCGGGAGCTACGAGCAGTACTTC; abundance: -; v_gene: TRBV7-2; d_gene: TRBD2; j_gene: TRBJ2-7
CDR3aa: CASSPIPGQGVSGANVLTF; CDR3nt: TGCGCCAGCAGCCCTATCCCGGGACAGGGGGTATCTGGGGCCAACGTCCTGACTTTC; abundance: -; v_gene: TRBV5-1; d_gene: TRBD1; j_gene: TRBJ2-6
CDR3aa: CASSVTSHETQYF; CDR3nt: TGTGCCAGCAGCGTGACTAGCCACGAGACCCAGTACTTC; abundance: -; v_gene: TRBV7-6; d_gene: TRBD2; j_gene: TRBJ2-5
CDR3aa: CASSWPDSTDTQYF; CDR3nt: TGTGCCAGTAGTTGGCCGGACTCCACAGATACGCAGTATTTT; abundance: -; v_gene: TRBV19; d_gene: -; j_gene: TRBJ2-3
CDR3aa: CASSRGFQETQYF; CDR3nt: TGTGCCAGCAGCAGGGGATTCCAAGAGACCCAGTACTTC; abundance: -; v_gene: TRBV7-2; d_gene: -; j_gene: TRBJ2-5
CDR3aa: CAARDTSGNTIYF; CDR3nt: TGTGCCGCCCGGGACACCTCTGGAAACACCATATATTTT; abundance: -; v_gene: TRBV6-5; d_gene: -; j_gene: TRBJ1-3
CDR3aa: CASTERDKSYGYTF; CDR3nt: TGCGCCAGCACGGAACGAGACAAATCCTATGGCTACACCTTC; abundance: once; v_gene: TRBV5-1; d_gene: -; j_gene: TRBJ1-2
CDR3aa: CASSLDRGDQPQHF; CDR3nt: TGTGCCAGCAGCTTGGACAGGGGGGACCAGCCCCAGCATTTT; abundance: once; v_gene: TRBV7-2; d_gene: TRBD1; j_gene: TRBJ1-5
CDR3aa: CASSPSSGLREQYF; CDR3nt: TGTGCCAGCTCACCCTCGAGCGGGCTTCGAGAGCAGTACTTC; abundance: few; v_gene: TRBV18; d_gene: -; j_gene: TRBJ2-7
CDR3aa: CASRCKNRVGNQPQHF; CDR3nt: TGTGCCAGCAGATGCAAAAACAGGGTTGGGAATCAGCCCCAGCATTTT; abundance: -; v_gene: TRBV6-4; d_gene: -; j_gene: TRBJ1-5
CDR3aa: CATRSQGQYSNQPQHF; CDR3nt: TGTGCCACCAGATCACAGGGCCAATATAGCAATCAGCCCCAGCATTTT; abundance: -; v_gene: TRBV15; d_gene: -; j_gene: TRBJ1-5
CDR3aa: CASKNGAAGATEAFF; CDR3nt: TGTGCCAGCAAAAACGGGGCGGCGGGGGCGACTGAAGCTTTCTTT; abundance: few; v_gene: TRBV28; d_gene: -; j_gene: TRBJ1-1
CDR3aa: CASSLLAGADTQYF; CDR3nt: TGTGCCAGCAGTTTATTGGCGGGAGCAGATACGCAGTATTTT; abundance: once; v_gene: TRBV27; d_gene: TRBD2; j_gene: TRBJ2-3
CDR3aa: CASSFRESTDTQYF; CDR3nt: TGTGCCAGCAGTTTTAGGGAGAGCACAGATACGCAGTATTTT; abundance: -; v_gene: TRBV6-5; d_gene: -; j_gene: TRBJ2-3
CDR3aa: CSVGAGGDGYTF; CDR3nt: TGCAGCGTTGGTGCAGGGGGCGATGGCTACACCTTC; abundance: -; v_gene: TRBV29-1; d_gene: TRBD1; j_gene: TRBJ1-2
CDR3aa: CASSYSPKAEAFF; CDR3nt: TGTGCCAGCAGTTACTCTCCCAAAGCCGAAGCTTTCTTT; abundance: -; v_gene: TRBV6-5; d_gene: -; j_gene: TRBJ1-1
CDR3aa: CASSQDRGIGRGTEAFF; CDR3nt: TGCGCCAGCAGCCAAGATCGGGGTATCGGGCGCGGAACTGAAGCTTTCTTT; abundance: -; v_gene: TRBV4-1; d_gene: -; j_gene: TRBJ1-1
CDR3aa: CASMSGAEGTEAFF; CDR3nt: TGTGCCAGTATGTCAGGGGCGGAAGGCACTGAAGCTTTCTTT; abundance: many; v_gene: TRBV19; d_gene: -; j_gene: TRBJ1-1
CDR3aa: CASSPQGANYGYTF; CDR3nt: TGTGCCAGCAGTCCGCAGGGGGCTAACTATGGCTACACCTTC; abundance: -; v_gene: TRBV27; d_gene: TRBD1; j_gene: TRBJ1-2
CDR3aa: CASSLTTVIQETQYF; CDR3nt: TGCGCCAGCAGCTTGACCACAGTGATCCAAGAGACCCAGTACTTC; abundance: -; v_gene: TRBV5-1; d_gene: -; j_gene: TRBJ2-5
CDR3aa: CASSVGQSYGYTF; CDR3nt: TGTGCCAGCAGCGTCGGACAGAGCTATGGCTACACCTTC; abundance: -; v_gene: TRBV9; d_gene: -; j_gene: TRBJ1-2
CDR3aa: CASTSFLRDRPMGGYTF; CDR3nt: TGTGCCAGCACCTCCTTCCTAAGGGACAGGCCTATGGGTGGCTACACCTTC; abundance: -; v_gene: TRBV28; d_gene: TRBD1; j_gene: TRBJ1-2
CDR3aa: CASSQGSFYGYTF; CDR3nt: TGTGCCAGCAGCCAAGGGAGTTTCTATGGCTACACCTTC; abundance: few; v_gene: TRBV14; d_gene: -; j_gene: TRBJ1-2
CDR3aa: CSVFPTPSEAFF; CDR3nt: TGCAGCGTTTTCCCGACACCCTCGGAAGCTTTCTTT; abundance: -; v_gene: TRBV29-1; d_gene: -; j_gene: TRBJ1-1
CDR3aa: CASSVGQGGNQPQHF; CDR3nt: TGTGCCAGCAGCGTAGGGCAGGGGGGTAATCAGCCCCAGCATTTT; abundance: -; v_gene: TRBV9; d_gene: TRBD1; j_gene: TRBJ1-5